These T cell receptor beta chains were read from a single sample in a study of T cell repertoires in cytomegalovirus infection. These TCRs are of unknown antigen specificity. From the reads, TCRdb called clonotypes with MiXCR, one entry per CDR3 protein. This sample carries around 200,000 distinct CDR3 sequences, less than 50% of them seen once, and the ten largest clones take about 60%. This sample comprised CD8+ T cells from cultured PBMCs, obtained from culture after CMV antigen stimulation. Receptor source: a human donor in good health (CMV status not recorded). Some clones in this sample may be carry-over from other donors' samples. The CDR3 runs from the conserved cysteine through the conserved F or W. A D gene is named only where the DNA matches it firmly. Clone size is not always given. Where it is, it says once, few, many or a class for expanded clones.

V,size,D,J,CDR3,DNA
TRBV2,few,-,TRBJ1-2,CASSGRSSYGYTF,TGTGCCAGCAGTGGGAGGAGCTCCTATGGCTACACCTTC
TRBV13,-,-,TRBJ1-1,CASSLGTSTEAFF,TGTGCCAGCAGCTTAGGCACCAGCACTGAAGCTTTCTTT
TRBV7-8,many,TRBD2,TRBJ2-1,CASSPSGAGGNEQFF,TGTGCCAGCAGCCCCTCGGGGGCGGGGGGGAATGAGCAGTTCTTC
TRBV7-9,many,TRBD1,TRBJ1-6,CASSPDRAGSPLHF,TGTGCCAGCAGTCCAGACAGGGCTGGATCACCCCTCCACTTT
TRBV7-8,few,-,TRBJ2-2,CASSREPLSVTNTGELFF,TGTGCCAGCAGCCGGGAACCCCTATCGGTTACGAACACCGGGGAGCTGTTTTTT
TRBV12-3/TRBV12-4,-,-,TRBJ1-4,CASSSAVSPNEKLFF,TGTGCCAGCAGTTCGGCGGTCTCCCCTAATGAAAAACTGTTTTTT
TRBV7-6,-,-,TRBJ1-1,CASSKGGLTEAFF,TGTGCCAGCAGCAAGGGGGGGCTTACTGAAGCTTTCTTT
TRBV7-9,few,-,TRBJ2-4,CASSSTGKPNIQYF,TGTGCCAGCAGCTCAACCGGGAAACCAAACATTCAGTACTTC
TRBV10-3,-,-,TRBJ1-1,CAIRPNPIRRGAFF,TGTGCCATCAGACCAAACCCTATCCGACGGGGAGCTTTCTTT
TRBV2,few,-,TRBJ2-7,CASTQGLYEQYF,TGTGCCAGCACCCAGGGTCTATACGAGCAGTACTTC
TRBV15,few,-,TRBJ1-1,CAIKHTMNTEAFF,TGTGCCATCAAACACACTATGAACACTGAAGCTTTCTTT
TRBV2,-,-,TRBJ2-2,CASSRDFRGHDTGELFF,TGTGCCAGCAGTCGGGACTTTAGGGGACATGACACCGGGGAGCTGTTTTTT
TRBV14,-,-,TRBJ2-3,CASSQDPPTSTDTQYF,TGTGCCAGCAGCCAAGATCCGCCGACTAGCACAGATACGCAGTATTTT
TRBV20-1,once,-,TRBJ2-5,CLTSPGKETQYF,TGCCTTACCTCCCCAGGGAAAGAGACCCAGTACTTC
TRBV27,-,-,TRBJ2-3,CASGMDTQYF,TGTGCCAGCGGCATGGATACGCAGTATTTT
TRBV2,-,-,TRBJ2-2,CASSDHPTGELFF,TGTGCCAGCAGTGACCACCCTACCGGGGAGCTGTTTTTT
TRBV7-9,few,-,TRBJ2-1,CASSLVAVEQFF,TGTGCCAGCAGCTTAGTGGCAGTTGAGCAGTTCTTC
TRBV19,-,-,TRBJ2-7,CASSLPRDGIYEQYF,TGTGCCAGTAGTTTACCCCGGGACGGAATCTACGAGCAGTACTTC
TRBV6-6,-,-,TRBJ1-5,CASSGRYSNQPQHF,TGTGCCAGCAGTGGGAGATATAGCAATCAGCCCCAGCATTTT
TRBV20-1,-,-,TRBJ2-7,CSARYLGPGYEQYF,TGCAGTGCTAGATATCTCGGCCCAGGCTACGAGCAGTACTTC
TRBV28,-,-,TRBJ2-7,CASSLEGLYYEQYF,TGTGCCAGCAGTTTGGAAGGGTTGTACTACGAGCAGTACTTC
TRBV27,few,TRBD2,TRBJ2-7,CASSRLLDTSGGNEQYF,TGTGCCAGCAGCCGACTTCTTGATACTAGCGGGGGTAACGAGCAGTACTTC
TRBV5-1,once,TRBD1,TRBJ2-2,CASSWDRPTGELFF,TGCGCCAGCAGTTGGGACAGACCCACCGGGGAGCTGTTTTTT
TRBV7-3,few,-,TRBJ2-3,CASSLRQATDTQYF,TGTGCCAGCAGCTTAAGGCAGGCCACAGATACGCAGTATTTT
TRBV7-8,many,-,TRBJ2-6,CASGRGGEPSSGANVLTF,TGTGCCAGCGGGAGGGGGGGCGAGCCTAGCTCTGGGGCCAACGTCCTGACTTTC
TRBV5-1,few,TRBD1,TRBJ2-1,CASSRWTGGLFF,TGCGCCAGCAGCCGCTGGACAGGGGGTCTGTTCTTC
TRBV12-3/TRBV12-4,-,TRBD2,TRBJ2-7,CASSPLLAVTYEQYF,TGTGCCAGCAGCCCACTACTAGCGGTCACCTACGAGCAGTACTTC
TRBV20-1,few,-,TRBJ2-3,CSARGSKYRGYTDTQYF,TGCAGTGCTAGAGGATCGAAGTACCGCGGATACACAGATACGCAGTATTTT
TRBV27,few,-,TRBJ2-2,CASSLSYTGELFF,TGTGCCAGCAGTTTATCCTATACCGGGGAGCTGTTTTTT
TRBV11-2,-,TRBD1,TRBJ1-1,CASSWADRGGTEAFF,TGTGCCAGCAGCTGGGCCGACAGGGGGGGCACTGAAGCTTTCTTT
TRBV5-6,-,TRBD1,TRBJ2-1,CASSEGQGAGEQFF,TGTGCCAGCAGCGAGGGACAGGGGGCGGGTGAGCAGTTCTTC
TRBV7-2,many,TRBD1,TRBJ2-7,CASSLGTGGTYEQYF,TGTGCCAGCAGCTTAGGGACAGGGGGAACCTACGAGCAGTACTTC
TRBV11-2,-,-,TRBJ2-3,CASSLDPRTDTQYF,TGTGCCAGCAGCTTAGATCCCAGAACAGATACGCAGTATTTT
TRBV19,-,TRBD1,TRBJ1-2,CASSQPGQGRYGYTF,TGTGCCAGTAGTCAACCGGGACAGGGGCGATATGGCTACACCTTC
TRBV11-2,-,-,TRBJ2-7,CASSRPQGSYEQYF,TGTGCCAGCAGCCGACCTCAGGGGTCCTACGAGCAGTACTTC
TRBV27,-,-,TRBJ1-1,CASSFGGLTEAFF,TGTGCCAGCAGTTTTGGGGGTCTAACTGAAGCTTTCTTT
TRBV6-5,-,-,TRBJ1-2,CASSYSQGAYGYTF,TGTGCCAGCAGTTACTCACAAGGGGCCTATGGCTACACCTTC
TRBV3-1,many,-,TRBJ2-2,CASSQLGRGFFTGELFF,TGTGCCAGCAGCCAACTGGGGCGGGGTTTCTTCACCGGGGAGCTGTTTTTT
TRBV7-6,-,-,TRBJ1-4,CASSPRLGEKLFF,TGTGCCAGCAGCCCCCGGTTGGGTGAAAAACTGTTTTTT
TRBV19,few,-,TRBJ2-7,CAARGLSVYEQYF,TGTGCCGCCAGGGGACTCTCTGTCTACGAGCAGTACTTC
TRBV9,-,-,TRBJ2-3,CASSARKELRDTQYF,TGTGCCAGCAGCGCTCGGAAGGAGTTGAGAGATACGCAGTATTTT